A single sample gave rise to the 20 T cell receptor beta chains below, sequenced in a study of T cell repertoires in cytomegalovirus infection. MiXCR was run by TCRdb on the reads, yielding one entry per CDR3 protein. Counted here are about 130,000 distinct CDR3 sequences, over 30% occurring once; the ten biggest clones make up about 56%. These TCRs' antigens remain unknown. Sequenced here: CD8+ T cells from cultured PBMCs, sampled from culture after CMV antigen stimulation. The receptors were gathered from a human donor in good health (CMV status not recorded). Some clones in this sample may be carry-over from other donors' samples.

This clonotype was counted only a few times. The chain has TRBV6-5 and TRBJ2-7; unclear D gene. The CDR3 loop spans 18 amino acids. V was cut by 0 bases and J by 0 bases, with 18 bases left in between. Germline CDR1 and CDR2: MNHEY and SVGAGI. For the CDR3, the DNA is TGTGCCAGCAGTTACTCGGCCCCCTCTAGGTCAAGCTCCTACGAGCAGTACTTC. This sequence encodes CASSYSAPSRSSSYEQYF.

The gene calls are TRBV7-6 and TRBJ1-2; 7 bases are a match to TRBD1. Germline CDR1 is SGHVS and CDR2 is FNYEAQ. J gave up 6 bases and V 5 bases, and 9 bases lay outside the gene matches. The CDR3 runs 14 residues. This CDR3 is CASSPGQVSDGYTF. The CDR3 DNA follows: TGTGCCAGCAGCCCTGGACAGGTGTCTGATGGCTACACCTTC.

This clonotype was observed a handful of times. This chain links TRBV27 with TRBJ2-2, with TRBD1 identical over 7 bases. CDR3 length: 15 residues. Germline assignment: CDR1 MNHEY and CDR2 SMNVEV (reference sequence). The trim removed 6 bases at V and 1 base at J, leaving 5 bases unmatched. The CDR3 DNA follows: TGTGCCAGCAGCCTAAGGGACAGGAACACCGGGGAGCTGTTTTTT. This sequence encodes CASSLRDRNTGELFF.

The CDR3 sequence is CASSPGQGRAEPEAFF. In DNA, the CDR3 is TGTGCCAGCAGCCCGGGGCAGGGTCGAGCGGAACCTGAAGCTTTCTTT. The chain recombines TRBV27 with TRBJ1-1; perhaps TRBD1 as D (5 bases). The germline gives CDR1 MNHEY, CDR2 SMNVEV (reference sequence). Trimming removed 6 bases at V and 6 bases at J, with 23 bases between. The CDR3 length is 16 residues.

Comment on this clonotype: With a much larger clone just one base away, this may be a read error. The chain links TRBV3-1 to TRBJ1-6; the match to TRBD1 covers 7 bases. V lost 0 bases and J lost 2; bases outside the gene matches: 7. CDR1 is LGHDT and CDR2 is YNNKEL in the germline V gene (reference sequence). This CDR3 is 18 amino acids long. This CDR3 is CASSQEVGGGAYNSPLHF. The CDR3 DNA follows: TGTGCCAGCAGCCAAGAAGTAGGAGGGGGCGCCTATAATTCACCCCTCCACTTT. Full variable domain (remainder filled in from reference TRBV3-1 and TRBJ1-6): DTAVSQTPKYLVTQMGNDKSIKCEQNLGHDTMYWYKQDSKKFLKIMFSYNNKELIINETVPNRFSPKSPDKAHLNLHINSLELGDSAVYFCASSQEVGGGAYNSPLHFGNGTRLTVT.

The V and J genes are TRBV29-1 and TRBJ2-7, with TRBD2 identical over 8 bases. CDR1 and CDR2 from the germline V gene are SQVTM and ANQGSEA. The CDR3 consists of 13 residues. The V segment lost 5 bases and the J segment 1 base; nucleotides outside the gene matches: 4. For the CDR3, the DNA is TGCAGCGTTCGGGGGGGCTTTTCCTACGAGCAGTACTTC. It specifies CSVRGGFSYEQYF.

The genes are TRBV4-3 and TRBJ2-7, with TRBD1 matching over 7 bases. CDR1 and CDR2 from the germline V gene are LGHNA and YSLEER. Trimming removed 4 bases from V and 0 bases from J; junction bases left unmatched: 6. This CDR3 has 15 residues. The CDR3, as DNA: TGCGCCAGCAGCCTTATGACAGGGTCCTCCTACGAGCAGTACTTC. Amino acid sequence: CASSLMTGSSYEQYF.

The chain uses TRBV6-8 and TRBJ2-6; 11 bases map to TRBD2. Trimming at V came to 7 bases and at J to 0 bases, leaving 5 bases not matched to a gene. Germline V CDR1 and CDR2: MNHGY, SAAAGT. The CDR3 is made up of 17 amino acids. The CDR3 bases are TGTGCCAGCACCGAACTAGCGGGGGACTCTGGGGCCAACGTCCTGACTTTC. It is translated as CASTELAGDSGANVLTF.

This clonotype was seen a few times. The V call is TRBV15, the J call TRBJ2-1; 9 positions agree with TRBD1. The V and J ends lost 5 bases and 4 bases, in that order; junction bases with no gene match: 18. Germline V gene data show CDR1 as LNHNV and CDR2 as YYDKDF (reference sequence). The CDR3 is 19 residues long. The CDR3 loop is CATSPSGGQGSSVYNEQFF. CDR3 sequence (DNA): TGTGCCACCAGCCCCTCTGGCGGACAGGGGTCCTCAGTTTACAATGAGCAGTTCTTC.

This clonotype occurred a few times. J is TRBJ2-1 and V is TRBV4-1, with D possibly TRBD2 on 5 matching bases. The CDR3 runs 16 residues. Trimming shortened V by 0 bases and J by 0 bases, and 9 bases separated the two germline ends. The germline V gene encodes CDR1 MGHRA and CDR2 YSYEKL. The CDR3, as DNA: TGCGCCAGCAGCCAAGATATGGGGAGCTCCTACAATGAGCAGTTCTTC. It yields the protein CASSQDMGSSYNEQFF.

With regard to this clonotype: A much larger clone differs by one base, so this may be a read error. The chain links TRBV27 to TRBJ1-5; D is unresolved. V lost 5 bases and J lost 2, with 16 bases in between. This CDR3 has 16 residues. CDR1 is MNHEY, CDR2 SMNVEV, per germline (reference sequence). The CDR3 DNA sequence: TGTGCCAGCAGTCCCTGGGCCCTTACCGGCAATCAGCCCCAGCATTTT. It translates to CASSPWALTGNQPQHF.

The rearrangement joins TRBV7-8 to TRBJ2-3; D unclear. Germline assignment: CDR1 SGHVS and CDR2 FQNEAQ. The V and J ends lost 3 bases and 4 bases respectively, with 11 bases between them. The CDR3 runs 14 residues. CDR3 amino acids: CASSFIGPADTQYF. The CDR3 DNA reads as TGTGCCAGCAGCTTCATCGGGCCCGCAGATACGCAGTATTTT.

The gene calls are TRBV7-9 and TRBJ2-7; 8 bases match TRBD1. Germline CDR1 SEHNR, CDR2 FQNEAQ (reference sequence). The CDR3 has 14 amino acids. The trim removed 3 bases at V and 5 bases at J, leaving 6 bases unmatched. The CDR3 DNA reads as TGTGCCAGCAGCTTTCCTCAGGGGGCCGACGAGCAGTACTTC. Translation gives CASSFPQGADEQYF.

The sample holds a few counts of this clonotype. This chain links TRBV20-1 with TRBJ2-7; 11 nucleotides align to TRBD2. J gave up 5 bases and V 5 bases, and 11 bases lay outside the gene matches. The CDR3 runs to 15 residues. CDR1 is DFQATT and CDR2 is SNEGSKA in the germline V gene (reference sequence). Here the CDR3 DNA reads TGCAGTGCTCCCCAGCTAGCGGGGGGTCTGAACGAGCAGTACTTC. Its protein is CSAPQLAGGLNEQYF.

V is TRBV7-6 and J is TRBJ1-5, with TRBD1 matching over 9 bases. The CDR3 has 14 residues. The ends lost 5 bases at V and 7 bases at J; junction bases unmatched: 6. Germline CDR1 SGHVS, CDR2 FNYEAQ. The CDR3 nucleotides read TGTGCCAGCAGCCAGGGGACAGGGCGGCAGCCCCAGCATTTT. As protein: CASSQGTGRQPQHF.

There are many counts of this clonotype. The rearrangement links TRBV13 to TRBJ2-1; D is ambiguous. Germline assignment: CDR1 PRHDT and CDR2 FYEKMQ (reference sequence). This CDR3 comprises 16 residues. V lost 1 base to trimming and J lost 8 bases, with 18 bases between them. CDR3: CASSLEGRGYRDEQFF. The CDR3 DNA follows: TGTGCCAGCAGCTTAGAGGGCCGTGGGTATCGGGATGAGCAGTTCTTC.

In this sample, this clonotype turned up a few times. V gene TRBV19 combines with J gene TRBJ1-1, with a tentative D call TRBD1 (5 bases). The CDR3 contains 13 residues. V was shortened by 6 bases and J by 5 bases, with 13 bases between the two germline ends. Germline loops: CDR1 LNHDA, CDR2 SQIVND (reference sequence). CDR3 amino acids: CASSAGFMTEAFF. CDR3 nucleotide sequence: TGTGCCAGTAGCGCAGGGTTCATGACTGAAGCTTTCTTT.

The genes are TRBV19 and TRBJ1-2; D gene unclear. The CDR3 is 12 residues long. V gave up 7 bases and J gave up 4 bases, with 10 bases separating them. Germline V gives CDR1 LNHDA, CDR2 SQIVND (reference sequence). CDR3 DNA: TGTGCCAGTATCGGGTATGGCTATGGCTACACCTTC. Translation: CASIGYGYGYTF. The variable domain in full, with the rest retrieved from reference TRBV19 and TRBJ1-2, is DGGITQSPKYLFRKEGQNVTLSCEQNLNHDAMYWYRQDPGQGLRLIYYSQIVNDFQKGDIAEGYSVSREKKESFPLTVTSAQKNPTAFYLCASIGYGYGYTFGSGTRLTVV.

The chain recombines TRBV11-3 with TRBJ2-3, with unresolved D. The CDR3 has 13 amino acids. Germline lookup yields CDR1 SGHNT and CDR2 YENEEA. V was shortened by 5 bases and J by 2 bases, with 8 bases between the two germline ends. DNA for the CDR3: TGTGCCAGCAGCCACGGTACCACAGATACGCAGTATTTT. Amino acid sequence: CASSHGTTDTQYF.

The chain recombines TRBV2 with TRBJ1-2; D is undetermined. With 6 bases removed from V and 6 bases from J, the gap between germline ends came to 23 bases. The CDR3 totals 16 residues. Germline V gives CDR1 SNHLY, CDR2 FYNNEI. The CDR3 nucleotides read TGTGCCAGCAGGGAATCAGTAATGCCCATCGACGATGGCTACACCTTC. Its translation is CASRESVMPIDDGYTF.